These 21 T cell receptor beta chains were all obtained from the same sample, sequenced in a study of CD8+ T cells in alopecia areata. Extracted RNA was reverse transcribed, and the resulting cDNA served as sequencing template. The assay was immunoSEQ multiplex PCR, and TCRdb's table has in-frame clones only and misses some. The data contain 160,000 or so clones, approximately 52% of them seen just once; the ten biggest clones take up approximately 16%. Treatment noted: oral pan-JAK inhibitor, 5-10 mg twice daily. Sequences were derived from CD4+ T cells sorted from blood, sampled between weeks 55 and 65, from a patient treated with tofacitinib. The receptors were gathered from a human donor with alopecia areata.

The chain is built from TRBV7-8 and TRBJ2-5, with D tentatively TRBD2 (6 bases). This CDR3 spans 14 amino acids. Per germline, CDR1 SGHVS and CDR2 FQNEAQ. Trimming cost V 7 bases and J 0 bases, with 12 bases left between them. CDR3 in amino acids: CASTRDSYQETQYF. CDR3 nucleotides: TGTGCCAGCACCAGGGACTCGTACCAAGAGACCCAGTACTTC.

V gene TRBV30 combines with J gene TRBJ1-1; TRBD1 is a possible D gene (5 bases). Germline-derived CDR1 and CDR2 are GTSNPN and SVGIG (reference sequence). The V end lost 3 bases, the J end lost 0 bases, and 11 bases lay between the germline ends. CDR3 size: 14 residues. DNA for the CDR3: TGTGCCTGGAGCCTTGCCAGGGTGAACACTGAAGCTTTCTTT. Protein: CAWSLARVNTEAFF.

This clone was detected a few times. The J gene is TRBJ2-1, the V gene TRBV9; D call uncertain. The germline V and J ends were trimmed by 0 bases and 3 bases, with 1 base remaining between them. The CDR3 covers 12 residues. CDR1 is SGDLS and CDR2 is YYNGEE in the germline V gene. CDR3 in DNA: TGTGCCAGCAGCGTAGACTACAATGAGCAGTTCTTC. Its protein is CASSVDYNEQFF.

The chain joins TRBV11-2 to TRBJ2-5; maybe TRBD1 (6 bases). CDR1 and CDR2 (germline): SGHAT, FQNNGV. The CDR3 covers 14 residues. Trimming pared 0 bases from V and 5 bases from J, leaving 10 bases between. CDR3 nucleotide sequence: TGTGCCAGCAGCTTAGACCAGGGGATGGAGACCCAGTACTTC. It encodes CASSLDQGMETQYF.

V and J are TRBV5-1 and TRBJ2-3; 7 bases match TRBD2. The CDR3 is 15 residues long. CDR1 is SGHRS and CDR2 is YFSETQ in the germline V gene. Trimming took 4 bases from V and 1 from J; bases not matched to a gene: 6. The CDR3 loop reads CASSPRRGGTDTQYF. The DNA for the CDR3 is TGCGCCAGCAGCCCGCGCCGGGGGGGCACAGATACGCAGTATTTT.

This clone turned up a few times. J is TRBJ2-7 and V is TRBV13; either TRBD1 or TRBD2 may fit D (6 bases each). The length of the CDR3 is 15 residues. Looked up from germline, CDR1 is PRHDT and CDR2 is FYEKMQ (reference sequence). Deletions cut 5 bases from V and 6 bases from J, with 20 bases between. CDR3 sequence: CASSPPTGGQGEQYF. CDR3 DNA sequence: TGTGCCAGCAGCCCTCCGACTGGGGGGCAGGGCGAGCAGTACTTC. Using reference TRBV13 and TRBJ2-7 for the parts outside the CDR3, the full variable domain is AAGVIQSPRHLIKEKRETATLKCYPIPRHDTVYWYQQGPGQDPQFLISFYEKMQSDKGSIPDRFSAQQFSDYHSELNMSSLELGDSALYFCASSPPTGGQGEQYFGPGTRLTVT.

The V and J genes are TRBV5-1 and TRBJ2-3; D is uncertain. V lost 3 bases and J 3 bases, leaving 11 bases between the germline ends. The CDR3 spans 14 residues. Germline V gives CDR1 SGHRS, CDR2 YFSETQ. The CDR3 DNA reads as TGCGCCAGCAGCTCCACCATACAGACAGATACGCAGTATTTT. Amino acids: CASSSTIQTDTQYF. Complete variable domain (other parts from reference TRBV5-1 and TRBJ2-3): KAGVTQTPRYLIKTRGQQVTLSCSPISGHRSVSWYQQTPGQGLQFLFEYFSETQRNKGNFPGRFSGRQFSNSRSEMNVSTLELGDSALYLCASSSTIQTDTQYFGPGTRLTVL.

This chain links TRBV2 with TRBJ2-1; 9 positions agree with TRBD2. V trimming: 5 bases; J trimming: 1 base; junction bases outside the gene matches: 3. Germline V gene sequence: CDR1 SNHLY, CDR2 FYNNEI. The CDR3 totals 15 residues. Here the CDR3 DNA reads TGTGCCAGCAGTCTGACTAGCGGTTCCTACAATGAGCAGTTCTTC. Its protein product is CASSLTSGSYNEQFF.

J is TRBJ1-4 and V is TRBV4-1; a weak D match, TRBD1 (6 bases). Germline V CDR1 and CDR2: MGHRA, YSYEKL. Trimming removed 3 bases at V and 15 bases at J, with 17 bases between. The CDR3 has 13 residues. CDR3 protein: CASSQTTGPFLFF. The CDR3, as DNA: TGCGCCAGCAGCCAGACGACAGGACCTTTCTTGTTTTTT.

In DNA, the CDR3 is TGTGCCAGCAGTGAAGTTGGGGGTTGGAAGACCCAGTACTTC. Its protein is CASSEVGGWKTQYF. The V gene is TRBV2, the J gene TRBJ2-5; perhaps D is TRBD1 or TRBD2 (5 bases each). The V gene's germline CDR1 is SNHLY and CDR2 FYNNEI. The CDR3 spans 14 residues. Trimming left V 1 base short and J 6 bases short, with 12 bases between.

The CDR3 DNA sequence: TGTGCCTGGAGGAGGGGAGTAGCAAACTATGGCTACACCTTC. It codes for CAWRRGVANYGYTF. The V call is TRBV30, the J call TRBJ1-2; a weak D match, TRBD1 (5 bases). Germline loops: CDR1 GTSNPN, CDR2 SVGIG (reference sequence). V was trimmed by 3 bases and J by 2 bases, leaving 13 bases between them. This CDR3 is 14 amino acids long.

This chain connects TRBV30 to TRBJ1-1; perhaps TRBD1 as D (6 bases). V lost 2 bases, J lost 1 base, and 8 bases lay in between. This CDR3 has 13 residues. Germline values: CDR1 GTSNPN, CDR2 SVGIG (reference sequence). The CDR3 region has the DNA TGTGCCTGGAGTTGGGGGGCGAACACTGAAGCTTTCTTT. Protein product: CAWSWGANTEAFF.

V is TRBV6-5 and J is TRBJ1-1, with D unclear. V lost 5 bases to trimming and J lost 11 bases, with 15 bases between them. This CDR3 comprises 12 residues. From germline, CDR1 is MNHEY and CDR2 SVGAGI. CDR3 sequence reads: CASSPSPPPAFF. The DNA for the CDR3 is TGTGCCAGCAGTCCCAGCCCCCCGCCGGCTTTCTTT.

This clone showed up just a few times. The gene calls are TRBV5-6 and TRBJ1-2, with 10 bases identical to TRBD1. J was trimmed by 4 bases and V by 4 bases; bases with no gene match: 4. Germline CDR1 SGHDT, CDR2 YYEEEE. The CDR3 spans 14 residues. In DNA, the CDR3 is TGTGCCAGCAGCCTGGACAGGGGGGCCTATGGCTACACCTTC. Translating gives CASSLDRGAYGYTF.

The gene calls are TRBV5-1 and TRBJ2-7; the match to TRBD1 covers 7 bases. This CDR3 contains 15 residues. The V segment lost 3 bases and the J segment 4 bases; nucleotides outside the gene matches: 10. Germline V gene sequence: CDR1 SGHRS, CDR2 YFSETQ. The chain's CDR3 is CASSSGRGSGYEQYF. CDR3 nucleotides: TGCGCCAGCAGCTCGGGCAGGGGGTCGGGATACGAGCAGTACTTC.

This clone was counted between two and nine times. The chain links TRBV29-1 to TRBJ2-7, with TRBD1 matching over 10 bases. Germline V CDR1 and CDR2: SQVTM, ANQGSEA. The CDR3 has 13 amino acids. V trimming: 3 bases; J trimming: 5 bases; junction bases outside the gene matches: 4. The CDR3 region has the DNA TGCAGCGTTGAGAGGGACAGGGGCCACGAGCAGTACTTC. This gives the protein CSVERDRGHEQYF.

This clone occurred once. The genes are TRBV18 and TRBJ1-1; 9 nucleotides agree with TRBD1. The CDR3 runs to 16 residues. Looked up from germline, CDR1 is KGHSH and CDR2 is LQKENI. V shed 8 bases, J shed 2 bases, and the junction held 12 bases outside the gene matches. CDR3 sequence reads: CASTSSGTGFNTEAFF. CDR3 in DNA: TGTGCCAGCACCTCTTCGGGGACAGGGTTCAACACTGAAGCTTTCTTT.

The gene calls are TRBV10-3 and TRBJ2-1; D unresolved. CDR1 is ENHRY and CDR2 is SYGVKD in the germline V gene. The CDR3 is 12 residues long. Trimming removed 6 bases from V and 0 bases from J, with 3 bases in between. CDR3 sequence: CAIRGSYNEQFF. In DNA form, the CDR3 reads TGTGCCATCAGGGGCTCCTACAATGAGCAGTTCTTC.

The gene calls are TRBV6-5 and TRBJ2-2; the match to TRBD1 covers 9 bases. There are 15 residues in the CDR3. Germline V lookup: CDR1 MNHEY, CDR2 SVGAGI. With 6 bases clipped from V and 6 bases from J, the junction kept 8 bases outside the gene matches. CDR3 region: CASRRTGVDAGELFF. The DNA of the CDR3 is TGTGCCAGCAGGCGGACAGGGGTCGATGCCGGGGAGCTGTTTTTT.

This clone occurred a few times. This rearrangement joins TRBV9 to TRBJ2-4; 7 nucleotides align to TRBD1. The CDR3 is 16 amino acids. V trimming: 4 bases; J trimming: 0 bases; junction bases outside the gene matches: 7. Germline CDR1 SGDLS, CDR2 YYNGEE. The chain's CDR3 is CASSIDRDLAKNIQYF. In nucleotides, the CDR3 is TGTGCCAGCAGCATAGACAGGGACCTAGCCAAAAACATTCAGTACTTC.

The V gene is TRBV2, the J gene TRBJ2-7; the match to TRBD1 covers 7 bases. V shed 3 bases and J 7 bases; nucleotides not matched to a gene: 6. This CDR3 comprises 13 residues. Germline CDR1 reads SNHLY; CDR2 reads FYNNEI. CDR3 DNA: TGTGCCAGCAGTGACACGGGCAGGGGGGAGCAGTACTTC. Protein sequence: CASSDTGRGEQYF. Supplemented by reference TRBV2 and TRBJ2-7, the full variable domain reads EPEVTQTPSHQVTQMGQEVILRCVPISNHLYFYWYRQILGQKVEFLVSFYNNEISEKSEIFDDQFSVERPDGSNFTLKIRSTKLEDSAMYFCASSDTGRGEQYFGPGTRLTVT.